This T cell receptor beta chain stems from a study of shared clonotypes between healthy human individuals. Study findings and constraints: Clonotype sharing among the donors was expected to vary with sequencing depth. Only blood was sampled; tissue repertoires likely differ.

How the authors handled the data: ImmunoSEQ sequences covered only the junction and lacked quality scores; filtering therefore differed. Using immunoSEQ multiplex PCR, the repertoire was profiled, and TCRdb retains in-frame clones only, with some absent. Clonal size and the V and J genes are those of that table, whereas D and trimming came from the DNA. This sample has some 240,000 clones, with just over 65% found just once. About this clone itself: Its matching antigen is unknown.

The receptor's source is a young man in good health. Sequencing used memory CD4+ T cells sorted from blood. Subset given: CD45RA-negative fraction.

CDR3 bases: TGTGCCAGCAGCTTGGACAGGGGGCAGGAGACCCAGTACTTC. It specifies CASSLDRGQETQYF. The rearrangement joins TRBV11-2 to TRBJ2-5; 11 bases map to TRBD1. With V trimmed by 3 bases and J by 5 bases, 2 bases remained unmatched. CDR1 SGHAT and CDR2 FQNNGV come from the germline V gene. CDR3 size: 14 residues.